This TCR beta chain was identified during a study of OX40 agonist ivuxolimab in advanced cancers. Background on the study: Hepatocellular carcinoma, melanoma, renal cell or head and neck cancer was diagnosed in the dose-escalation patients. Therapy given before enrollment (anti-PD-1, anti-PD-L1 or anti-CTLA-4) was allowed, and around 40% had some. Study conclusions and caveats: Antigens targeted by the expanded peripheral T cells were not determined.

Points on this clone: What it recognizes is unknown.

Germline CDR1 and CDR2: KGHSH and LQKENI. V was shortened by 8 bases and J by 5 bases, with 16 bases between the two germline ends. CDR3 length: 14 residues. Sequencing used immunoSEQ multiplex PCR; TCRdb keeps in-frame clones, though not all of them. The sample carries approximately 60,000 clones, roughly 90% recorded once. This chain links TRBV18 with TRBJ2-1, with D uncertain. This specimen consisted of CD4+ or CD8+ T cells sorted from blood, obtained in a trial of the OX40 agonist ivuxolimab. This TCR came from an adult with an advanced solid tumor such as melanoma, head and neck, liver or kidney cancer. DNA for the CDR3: TGTGCCAGCCGCCTCCCCGATAGCAACAATGAGCAGTTCTTC. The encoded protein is CASRLPDSNNEQFF.